A selection of T cell receptor beta chains follows, all from one sample in a study of blood T cells in healthy people across ages. TCRdb fed the 5' RACE reads into MiXCR, producing one record per CDR3 protein. In the table there are hundreds of thousands of distinct CDR3 sequences, 58% of which are singletons. Sequencing was done on a sample of blood. The receptor set was obtained from a man between 25 and 39 years old in good health. Each CDR3 is given without its conserved first and last residue. The order of the fields is D gene, J gene, V gene, CDR3 protein. The D gene is left open where the match is weak.

NA,TRBJ2-7,TRBV20-1,SASDKFSYEQY
NA,TRBJ2-4,TRBV20-1,SASGVAKNIQY
NA,TRBJ2-1,TRBV20-1,SASGPTLAYNEQF
NA,TRBJ2-5,TRBV12-3/TRBV12-4,ASSDPDGVRETQY
NA,TRBJ2-4,TRBV20-1,SAQKARTAPPNIQY
TRBD2,TRBJ2-1,TRBV15,ATSPVGGSLTYNEQF
TRBD2,TRBJ2-2,TRBV20-1,SVGTSGLTGELF
NA,TRBJ2-1,TRBV24-1,ATSDQTVPYNEQF
NA,TRBJ1-5,TRBV6-4,ASRDRTEYYSNQPQH
TRBD1,TRBJ2-7,TRBV4-3,ASSLRQGQGYEQY
NA,TRBJ2-1,TRBV7-2,ASSSPAGPQF
TRBD1,TRBJ1-5,TRBV7-9,ASSLGTGFADQPQH
TRBD2,TRBJ2-5,TRBV9,ASSVGSGVGLETQY
NA,TRBJ1-2,TRBV3-1,ASSPDGHGYT
NA,NA,TRBV28,ASSAGYHEQY
TRBD2,TRBJ2-7,TRBV20-1,SASVPGLANEQY
TRBD2,TRBJ2-1,TRBV28,ASSLAGEDNEQF
TRBD2,TRBJ2-7,TRBV10-3,AISEFERGDSRYEQY
NA,TRBJ1-5,TRBV20-1,SARGEISNQPQH
NA,TRBJ1-2,TRBV20-1,SASSLSDGYT
NA,TRBJ2-6,TRBV10-3,AAGPSGGANVLT
NA,TRBJ2-1,TRBV7-9,ASSLGSRTDNEQF
TRBD1,TRBJ2-5,TRBV20-1,SARGSRGQMQETQY
TRBD2,TRBJ2-3,TRBV14,ASSHASGYGVDTQY
TRBD1,TRBJ1-2,TRBV20-1,SARPGQRYGYT
NA,TRBJ2-4,TRBV10-3,AISESLTVHKQY
NA,TRBJ2-3,TRBV6-2/TRBV6-3,ASSSTGWDTQY
TRBD2,TRBJ2-3,TRBV7-8,ASTLGTTYPVSQY
NA,TRBJ2-7,TRBV30,AWSVNRLEGEQY
TRBD1,TRBJ1-2,TRBV7-9,ASAEGGQFLGYT
NA,TRBJ2-1,TRBV28,ASSSGTYEQF
NA,TRBJ2-5,TRBV6-2/TRBV6-3,AGRTLERQETQY
TRBD1,TRBJ1-5,TRBV27,ASSLSSGGDQPQH
NA,TRBJ2-5,TRBV3-1,ASSPSTRRLETQY
NA,TRBJ2-5,TRBV11-2,ASSLVRLGAGQETQY
NA,TRBJ2-7,TRBV28,ASSTASGTSYEQY
TRBD2,TRBJ2-7,TRBV7-9,ASSPGGDYEQY
NA,TRBJ1-5,TRBV18,ARSLLDNGNQPQH
TRBD1,TRBJ1-1,TRBV28,ASEDRGQTEAF
NA,TRBJ2-7,TRBV21-1,ASSKGQGIRNEQY
TRBD2,TRBJ2-1,TRBV12-3/TRBV12-4,ASNPQRGAKEQF
TRBD2,TRBJ2-1,TRBV5-1,ASSIAGGPQF
NA,TRBJ1-5,TRBV7-8,ASSLDSTGNQPQH
NA,TRBJ2-6,TRBV7-2,ASSPRGTISGANVLT
NA,TRBJ1-5,TRBV7-9,ASSLEGGSQPQH
NA,TRBJ2-3,TRBV3-1,ASSQDRLGDTQY
NA,NA,TRBV10-3,AISEGREDGDEQY
TRBD2,TRBJ2-1,TRBV6-5,AAGENSYNEQF
NA,TRBJ1-1,TRBV7-3,ASSLGRGSEAF